This entry describes one T cell receptor (beta chain). These data come from a study of OX40 agonist ivuxolimab in advanced cancers. Assay: immunoSEQ multiplex PCR; the TCRdb copy retains only in-frame clones and omits some. The sample yields about 110,000 clones, around 90% seen once. The CDR3 totals 16 residues. The V gene's germline CDR1 is SGHRS and CDR2 YFSETQ. Trimming at V came to 1 base and at J to 3 bases, leaving 4 bases not matched to a gene. The sequenced sample was CD4+ or CD8+ T cells sorted from blood, obtained in a trial of the OX40 agonist ivuxolimab. The source is an adult with an advanced solid tumor such as melanoma, head and neck, liver or kidney cancer. The chain combines TRBV5-1 with TRBJ2-3; 11 bases align to TRBD2. CDR3 in DNA: TGCGCCAGCAGCTTGAGGCTAGCGGGGGGTACAGATACGCAGTATTTT. Its translation is CASSLRLAGGTDTQYF. The variable domain in full, with the rest retrieved from reference TRBV5-1 and TRBJ2-3, is KAGVTQTPRYLIKTRGQQVTLSCSPISGHRSVSWYQQTPGQGLQFLFEYFSETQRNKGNFPGRFSGRQFSNSRSEMNVSTLELGDSALYLCASSLRLAGGTDTQYFGPGTRLTVL.